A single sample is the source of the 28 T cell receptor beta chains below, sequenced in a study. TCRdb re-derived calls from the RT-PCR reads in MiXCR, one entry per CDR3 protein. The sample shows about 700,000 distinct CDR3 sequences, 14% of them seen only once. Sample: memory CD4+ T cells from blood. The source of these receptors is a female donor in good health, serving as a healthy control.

The CDR3 nucleotides read TGCGCCAGCAGCTTGGGTCTCCAGGGAGGATCACCCCTCCACTTT. This codes for CASSLGLQGGSPLHF. The chain recombines TRBV5-1 with TRBJ1-6, with D tentatively TRBD1 (5 bases). V was pared by 0 bases and J by 10 bases, with 14 bases between. CDR3 length equals 15 residues. In germline, CDR1 is SGHRS, CDR2 YFSETQ.

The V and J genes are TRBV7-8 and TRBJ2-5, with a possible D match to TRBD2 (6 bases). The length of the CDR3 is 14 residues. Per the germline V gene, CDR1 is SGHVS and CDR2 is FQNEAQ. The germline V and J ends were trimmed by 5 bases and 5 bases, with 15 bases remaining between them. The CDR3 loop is CASSTAPGRETQYF. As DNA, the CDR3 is TGTGCCAGCAGCACGGCCCCGGGGAGGGAGACCCAGTACTTC.

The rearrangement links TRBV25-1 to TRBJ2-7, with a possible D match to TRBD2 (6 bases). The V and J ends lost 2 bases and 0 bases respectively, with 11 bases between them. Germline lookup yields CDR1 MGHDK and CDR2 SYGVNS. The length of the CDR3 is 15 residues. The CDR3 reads CASSEGGILSYEQYF. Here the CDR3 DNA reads TGTGCCAGCAGTGAAGGCGGGATCCTCTCCTACGAGCAGTACTTC.

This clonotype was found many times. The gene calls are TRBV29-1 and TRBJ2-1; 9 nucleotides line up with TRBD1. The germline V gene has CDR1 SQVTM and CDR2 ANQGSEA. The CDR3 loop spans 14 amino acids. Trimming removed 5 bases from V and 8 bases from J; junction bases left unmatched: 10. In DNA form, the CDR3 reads TGCAGCGTTTACAGGGGGCGAATAGATGATGAGCAGTTCTTC. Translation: CSVYRGRIDDEQFF.

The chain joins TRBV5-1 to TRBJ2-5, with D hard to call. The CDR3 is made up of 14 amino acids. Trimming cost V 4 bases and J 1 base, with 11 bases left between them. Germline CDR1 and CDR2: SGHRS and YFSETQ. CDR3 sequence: CASSPLGPQETQYF. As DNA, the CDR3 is TGCGCCAGCAGCCCCCTCGGTCCCCAAGAGACCCAGTACTTC.

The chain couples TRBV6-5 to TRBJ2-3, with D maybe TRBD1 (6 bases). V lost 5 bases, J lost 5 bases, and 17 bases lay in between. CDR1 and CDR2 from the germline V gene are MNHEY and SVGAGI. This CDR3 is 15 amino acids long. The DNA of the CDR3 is TGTGCCAGCAGTCAAACAGGGACCCACGGAGATACGCAGTATTTT. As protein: CASSQTGTHGDTQYF.

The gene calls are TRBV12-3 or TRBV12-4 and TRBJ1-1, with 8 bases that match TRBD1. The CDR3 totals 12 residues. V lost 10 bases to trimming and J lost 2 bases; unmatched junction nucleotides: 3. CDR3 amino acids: CATTGENTEAFF. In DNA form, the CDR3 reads TGTGCCACGACAGGGGAAAACACTGAAGCTTTCTTT.

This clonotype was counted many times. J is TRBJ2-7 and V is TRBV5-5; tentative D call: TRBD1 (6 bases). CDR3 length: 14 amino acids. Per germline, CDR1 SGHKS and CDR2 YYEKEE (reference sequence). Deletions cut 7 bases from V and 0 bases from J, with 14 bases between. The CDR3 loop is CASRTAGTSYEQYF. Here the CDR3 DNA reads TGTGCCAGCCGGACAGCCGGGACCTCCTACGAGCAGTACTTC.

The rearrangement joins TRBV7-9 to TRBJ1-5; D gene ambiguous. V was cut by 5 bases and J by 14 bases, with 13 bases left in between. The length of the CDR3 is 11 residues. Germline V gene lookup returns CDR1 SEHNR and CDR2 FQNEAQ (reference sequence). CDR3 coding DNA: TGTGCCAGCAGCCTGGGCGGGTCCAAGCATTTT. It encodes CASSLGGSKHF.

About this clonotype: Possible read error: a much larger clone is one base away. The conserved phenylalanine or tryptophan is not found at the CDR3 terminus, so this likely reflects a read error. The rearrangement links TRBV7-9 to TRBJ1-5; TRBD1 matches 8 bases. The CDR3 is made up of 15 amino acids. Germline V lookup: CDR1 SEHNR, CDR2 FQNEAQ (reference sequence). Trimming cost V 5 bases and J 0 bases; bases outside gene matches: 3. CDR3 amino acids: CASSRTGGSNQPQHV. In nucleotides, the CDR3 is TGTGCCAGCAGCAGAACAGGGGGTAGCAATCAGCCCCAGCATGTT.

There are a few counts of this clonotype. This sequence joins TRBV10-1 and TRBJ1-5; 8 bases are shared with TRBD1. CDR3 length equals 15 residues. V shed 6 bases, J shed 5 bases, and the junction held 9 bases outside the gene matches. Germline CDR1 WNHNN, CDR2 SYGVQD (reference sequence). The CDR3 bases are TGCGCCAGCAGCCTGGTACAGGGGGTAGATCAGCCCCAGCATTTT. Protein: CASSLVQGVDQPQHF.

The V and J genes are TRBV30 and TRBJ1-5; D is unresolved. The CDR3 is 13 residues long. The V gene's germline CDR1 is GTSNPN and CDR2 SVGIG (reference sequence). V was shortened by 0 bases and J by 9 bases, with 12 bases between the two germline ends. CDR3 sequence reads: CAWSVKGSRPQHF. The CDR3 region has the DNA TGTGCCTGGAGTGTAAAGGGTTCGCGGCCCCAGCATTTT.

The CDR3: CASSLARPGGAQGYTF. The CDR3 nucleotides are TGTGCCAGCAGTTTAGCGCGGCCGGGGGGGGCTCAGGGCTACACCTTC. J is TRBJ1-2 and V is TRBV12-3 or TRBV12-4; a weak D match, TRBD1 (6 bases). V lost 0 bases and J lost 8, with 19 bases in between. CDR3 size: 16 residues.

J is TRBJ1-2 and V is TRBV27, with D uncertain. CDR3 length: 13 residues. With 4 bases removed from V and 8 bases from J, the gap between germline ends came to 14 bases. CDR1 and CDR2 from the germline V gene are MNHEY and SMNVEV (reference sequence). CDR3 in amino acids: CASSSSPFGGYTF. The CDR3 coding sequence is TGTGCCAGCAGTTCCTCCCCCTTTGGGGGCTACACCTTC.

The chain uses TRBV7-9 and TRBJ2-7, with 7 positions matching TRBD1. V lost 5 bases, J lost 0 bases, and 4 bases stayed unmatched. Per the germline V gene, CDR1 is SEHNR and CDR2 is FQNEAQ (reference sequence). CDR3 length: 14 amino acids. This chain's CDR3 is CASSQGTASYEQYF. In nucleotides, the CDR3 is TGTGCCAGCAGCCAGGGGACAGCCTCCTACGAGCAGTACTTC.

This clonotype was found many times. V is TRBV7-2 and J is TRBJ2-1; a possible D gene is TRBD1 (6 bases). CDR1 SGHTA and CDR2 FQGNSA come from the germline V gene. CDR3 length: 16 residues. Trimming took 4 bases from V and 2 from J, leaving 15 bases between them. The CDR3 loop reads CASSYRGGSTYNEQFF. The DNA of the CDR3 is TGTGCCAGCAGCTACAGAGGGGGAAGCACCTACAATGAGCAGTTCTTC.

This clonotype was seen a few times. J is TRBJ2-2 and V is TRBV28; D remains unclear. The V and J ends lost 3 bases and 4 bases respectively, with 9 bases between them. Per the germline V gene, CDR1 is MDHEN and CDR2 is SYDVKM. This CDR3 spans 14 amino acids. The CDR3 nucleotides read TGTGCCAGCAGTTTCGGACCGCCCACCGGGGAGCTGTTTTTT. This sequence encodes CASSFGPPTGELFF.

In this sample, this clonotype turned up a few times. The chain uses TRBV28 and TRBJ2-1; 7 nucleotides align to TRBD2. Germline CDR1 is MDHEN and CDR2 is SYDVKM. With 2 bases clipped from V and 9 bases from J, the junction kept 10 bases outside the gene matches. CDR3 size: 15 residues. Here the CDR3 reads CASSLRASGLGEQFF. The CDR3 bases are TGTGCCAGCAGTTTAAGGGCTAGCGGCCTGGGTGAGCAGTTCTTC.

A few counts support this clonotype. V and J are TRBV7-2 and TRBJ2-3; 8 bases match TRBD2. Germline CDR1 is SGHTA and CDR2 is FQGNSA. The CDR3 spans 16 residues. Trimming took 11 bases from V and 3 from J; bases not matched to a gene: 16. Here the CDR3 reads CASREGGGRGTDTQYF. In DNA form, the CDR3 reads TGTGCCTCCAGGGAAGGCGGGGGGCGGGGTACAGATACGCAGTATTTT. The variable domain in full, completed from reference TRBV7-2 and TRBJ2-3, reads GAGVSQSPSNKVTEKGKDVELRCDPISGHTALYWYRQSLGQGLEFLIYFQGNSAPDKSGLPSDRFSAERTGGSVSTLTIQRTQQEDSAVYLCASREGGGRGTDTQYFGPGTRLTVL.

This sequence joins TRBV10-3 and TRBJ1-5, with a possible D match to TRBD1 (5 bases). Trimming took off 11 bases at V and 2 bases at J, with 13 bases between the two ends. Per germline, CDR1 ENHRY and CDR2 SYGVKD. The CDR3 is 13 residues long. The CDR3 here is CAAAGGGNQPQHF. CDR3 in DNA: TGTGCCGCGGCCGGGGGTGGCAATCAGCCCCAGCATTTT.

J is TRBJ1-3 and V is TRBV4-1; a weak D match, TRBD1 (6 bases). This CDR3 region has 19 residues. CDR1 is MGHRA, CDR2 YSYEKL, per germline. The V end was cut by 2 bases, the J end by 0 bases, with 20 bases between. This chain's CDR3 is CASSQHLTGTGLSGNTIYF. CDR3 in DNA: TGCGCCAGCAGCCAACACTTAACAGGGACCGGCCTCTCTGGAAACACCATATATTTT.

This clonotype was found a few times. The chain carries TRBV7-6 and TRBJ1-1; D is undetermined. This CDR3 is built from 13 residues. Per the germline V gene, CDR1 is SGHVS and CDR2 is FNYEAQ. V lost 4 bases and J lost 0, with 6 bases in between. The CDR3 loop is CASSWAMNTEAFF. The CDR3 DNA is TGTGCCAGCAGCTGGGCCATGAACACTGAAGCTTTCTTT. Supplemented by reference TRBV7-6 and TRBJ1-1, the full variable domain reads GAGVSQSPRYKVTKRGQDVALRCDPISGHVSLYWYRQALGQGPEFLTYFNYEAQQDKSGLPNDRFSAERPEGSISTLTIQRTEQRDSAMYRCASSWAMNTEAFFGQGTRLTVV.

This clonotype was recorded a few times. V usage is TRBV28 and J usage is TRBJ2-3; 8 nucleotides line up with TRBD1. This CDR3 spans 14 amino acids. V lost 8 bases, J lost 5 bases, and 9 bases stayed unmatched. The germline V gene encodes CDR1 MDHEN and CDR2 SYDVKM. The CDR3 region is CASLNVRGQDTQYF. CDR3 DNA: TGTGCCAGCCTAAACGTCAGGGGGCAAGATACGCAGTATTTT.

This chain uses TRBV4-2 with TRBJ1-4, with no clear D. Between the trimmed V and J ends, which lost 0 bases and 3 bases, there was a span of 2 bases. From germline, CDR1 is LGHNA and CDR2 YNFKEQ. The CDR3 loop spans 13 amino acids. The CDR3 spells CASSQDANEKLFF. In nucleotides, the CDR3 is TGTGCCAGCAGCCAAGATGCTAATGAAAAACTGTTTTTT.

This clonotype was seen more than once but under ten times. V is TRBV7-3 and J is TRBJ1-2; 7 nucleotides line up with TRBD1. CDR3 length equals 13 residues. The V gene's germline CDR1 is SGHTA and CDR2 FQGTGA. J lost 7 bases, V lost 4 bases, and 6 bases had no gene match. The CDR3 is CASSSNGQAGYTF. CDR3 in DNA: TGTGCCAGCAGCTCAAACGGACAGGCTGGCTACACCTTC. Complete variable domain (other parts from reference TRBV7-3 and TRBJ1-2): GAGVSQTPSNKVTEKGKYVELRCDPISGHTALYWYRQSLGQGPEFLIYFQGTGAADDSGLPNDRFFAVRPEGSVSTLKIQRTERGDSAVYLCASSSNGQAGYTFGSGTRLTVV.

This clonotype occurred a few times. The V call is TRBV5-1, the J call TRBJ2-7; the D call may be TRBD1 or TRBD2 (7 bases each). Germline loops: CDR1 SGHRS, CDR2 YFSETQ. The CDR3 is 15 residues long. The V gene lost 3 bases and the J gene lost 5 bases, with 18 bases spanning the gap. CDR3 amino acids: CASSSQGGGWDEQYF. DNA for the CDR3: TGCGCCAGCAGCTCCCAGGGGGGGGGCTGGGACGAGCAGTACTTC.

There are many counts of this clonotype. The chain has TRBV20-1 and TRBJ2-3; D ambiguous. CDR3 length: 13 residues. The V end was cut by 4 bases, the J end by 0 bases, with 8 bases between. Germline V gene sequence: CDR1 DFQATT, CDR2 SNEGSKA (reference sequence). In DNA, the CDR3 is TGCAGTGCTACTGGGCACAGCACAGATACGCAGTATTTT. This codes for CSATGHSTDTQYF.

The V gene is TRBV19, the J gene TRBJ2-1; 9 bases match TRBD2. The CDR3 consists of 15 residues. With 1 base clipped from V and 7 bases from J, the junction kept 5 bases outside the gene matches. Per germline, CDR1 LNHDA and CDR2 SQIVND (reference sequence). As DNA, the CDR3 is TGTGCCAGTAGTATAGGACTAGCGGTTTCTAATGAGCAGTTCTTC. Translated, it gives CASSIGLAVSNEQFF.